Below, one T cell receptor beta chain is given with its context. This record belongs to a study of blood T cells in healthy people across ages. V shed 5 bases and J 8 bases; nucleotides not matched to a gene: 11. The CDR3 spans 14 residues. Germline V gene lookup returns CDR1 MNHEY and CDR2 SVGEGT. A second PCR of 7 to 11 cycles used a sample-barcoded 5' primer and a J-beta primer mix. TCRdb used MiXCR to reprocess the 5' RACE reads, holding one entry per CDR3 protein. Of some 790,000 distinct CDR3 sequences in the sample, about 28% were seen once. The sample taken for sequencing was blood. The V call is TRBV6-2 or TRBV6-3, the J call TRBJ1-1, with 7 bases identical to TRBD1. This TCR derives from a woman of 80 years or more in good health. The CDR3 spells CASSKRGATGEAFF. CDR3 bases: TGTGCCAGCAGTAAACGTGGCGCGACAGGGGAAGCTTTCTTT.